The following is a T cell receptor beta chain sequence with its context. Its antigen is not identified. The sample is drawn from a study of T cell responses to AZD1222 COVID-19 vaccine. Study summary: Pooled samples include second doses given at about 4 or 12 weeks.

Study findings and constraints: Clonal diversity may have been underestimated, and the donors were mostly white British, with more females than males. Mapped onto spike, vaccine-associated CD4 TCRs spanned it and were dominant at 160-218 and 743-854. Unmutated variant regions are reportedly targeted by nearly half of spike-specific TCRs.

Measured with immunoSEQ multiplex PCR; TCRdb has only the in-frame clones, and not every one. This sample has approximately 110,000 clones; about 88% occur once, and the top ten carry about 4.2%. Germline CDR1 and CDR2: MGHDK and SYGVNS. V was clipped by 5 bases and J by 1 base, with 12 bases between them. There are 14 residues in the CDR3. This sequence was found in an adult in good health. This specimen consisted of peripheral blood, obtained on day 0 of AZD1222 vaccination. The rearrangement uses TRBV25-1 and TRBJ2-7; D possibly corresponds to TRBD2 (5 bases). The CDR3 bases are TGTGCCAGCAGTCGCTCGGGGTGGTCCTACGAGCAGTACTTC. As protein: CASSRSGWSYEQYF.